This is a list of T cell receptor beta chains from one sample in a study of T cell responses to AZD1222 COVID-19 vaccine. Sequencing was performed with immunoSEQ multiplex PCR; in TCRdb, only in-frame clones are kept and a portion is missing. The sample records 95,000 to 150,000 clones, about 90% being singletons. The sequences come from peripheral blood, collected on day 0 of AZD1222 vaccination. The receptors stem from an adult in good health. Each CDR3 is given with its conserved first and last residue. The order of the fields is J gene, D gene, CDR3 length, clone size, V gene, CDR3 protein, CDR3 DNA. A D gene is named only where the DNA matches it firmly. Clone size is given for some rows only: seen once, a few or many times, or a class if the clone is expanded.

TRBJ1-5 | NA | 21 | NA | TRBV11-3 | CASSLEDRLSADGYSNQPQHF | TGTGCCAGCAGCTTAGAGGACCGGCTTTCAGCCGACGGGTATAGCAATCAGCCCCAGCATTTT
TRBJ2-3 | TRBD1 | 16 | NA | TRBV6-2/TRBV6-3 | CASSLPTGLFSDTQYF | TGTGCCAGCAGTCTTCCGACAGGGCTTTTTTCAGATACGCAGTATTTT
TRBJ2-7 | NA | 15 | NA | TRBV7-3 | CASSFSGRTPSEQYF | TGTGCCAGCAGCTTCAGCGGACGGACCCCTAGTGAGCAGTACTTC
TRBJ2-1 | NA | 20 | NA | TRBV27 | CASSSLTDQTGRASYNEQFF | TGTGCCAGCAGTTCACTTACCGACCAGACAGGTAGAGCCTCCTACAATGAGCAGTTCTTC
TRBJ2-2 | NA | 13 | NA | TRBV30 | CAWSIMETGELFF | TGTGCCTGGAGTATTATGGAAACCGGGGAGCTGTTTTTT
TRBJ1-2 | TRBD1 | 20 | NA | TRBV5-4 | CASSLPGGGQGSSANYGYTF | TGTGCCAGCAGCCTACCCGGGGGGGGACAGGGCTCGTCGGCTAACTATGGCTACACCTTC
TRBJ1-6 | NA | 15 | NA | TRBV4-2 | CASSQEQGYNSPLHF | TGTGCCAGCAGCCAAGAGCAGGGGTATAATTCACCCCTCCACTTT
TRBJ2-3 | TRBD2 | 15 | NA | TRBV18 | CASSSTSGRTDTQYF | TGTGCCAGCTCATCAACTAGCGGACGCACAGATACGCAGTATTTT
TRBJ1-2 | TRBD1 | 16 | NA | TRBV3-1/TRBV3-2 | CASSQDLGGGMDGYTF | TGTGCCAGCAGCCAAGATCTGGGAGGGGGCATGGATGGCTACACCTTC
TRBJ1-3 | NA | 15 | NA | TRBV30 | CAWSVAGAVGNTIYF | TGTGCCTGGAGTGTAGCGGGGGCGGTTGGAAACACCATATATTTT
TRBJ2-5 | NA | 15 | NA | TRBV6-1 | CASSEIGGGAETQYF | TGTGCCAGCAGTGAAATCGGAGGGGGCGCGGAGACCCAGTACTTC
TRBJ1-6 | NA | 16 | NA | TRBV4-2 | CASSLGQASYNSPLHF | TGTGCCAGCAGCCTCGGACAAGCCTCCTATAATTCACCCCTCCACTTT
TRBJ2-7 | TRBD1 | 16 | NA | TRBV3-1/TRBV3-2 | CASSQGRDRISYEQYF | TGTGCCAGCAGCCAAGGAAGGGACAGAATCTCCTACGAGCAGTACTTC
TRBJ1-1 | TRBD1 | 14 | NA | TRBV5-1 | CASSLYRGDTEAFF | TGCGCCAGCAGCTTGTACAGGGGAGACACTGAAGCTTTCTTT
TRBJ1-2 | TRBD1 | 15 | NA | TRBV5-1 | CASSLDGQGFYGYTF | TGCGCCAGCAGCTTGGACGGACAGGGGTTTTATGGCTACACCTTC
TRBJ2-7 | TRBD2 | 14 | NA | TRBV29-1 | CSVLSLLAGDEQYF | TGCAGCGTCCTATCTTTGCTAGCGGGAGACGAGCAGTACTTC
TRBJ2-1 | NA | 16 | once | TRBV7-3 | CASSLLGTSKNNEQFF | TGTGCCAGCAGCTTACTTGGGACATCAAAGAACAATGAGCAGTTCTTC